Sequencing of this T cell receptor beta chain was carried out in a study of shared clonotypes between healthy human individuals. Overall study: The cohort comprised a couple of women and a few men. Their ages spanned 18 to 49 years.

Naive CD8 populations comprised CD45RO-negative cells positively selected for CCR7, excluding terminally differentiated effector memory CD45RA+ cells. Every donor, a Caucasian adult, lived in Nashville, Tennessee. Deletions cut 6 bases from V and 1 base from J, with 7 bases between. The V gene's germline CDR1 is MNHGY and CDR2 SVAAGI. The CDR3 is 13 residues long. Methods used by the authors: Filtering differed because ImmunoSEQ produced junction-only sequences that carried no quality scores. Repertoires were generated with immunoSEQ multiplex PCR, while TCRdb's copy carries only in-frame clones and drops some. From that table come the V and J calls and clone size; the DNA was used to work out D and trimming. The data show some 2.1 million clones, approximately 95% seen once. Findings of the study overall: Generation probability values for non-shared clonotypes were lower than those for clonotypes shared by all four donors.

About this clone itself: Its matching antigen is unknown.

V and J are TRBV6-9 and TRBJ1-3; unclear D gene. The source is a man aged 18-30 years in good health. What was sequenced was naive CD8+ T cells sorted from blood. Here the CDR3 DNA reads TGTGCCAGCAGCCGTGGGTCTGGAAACACCATATATTTT. Its translation: CASSRGSGNTIYF.